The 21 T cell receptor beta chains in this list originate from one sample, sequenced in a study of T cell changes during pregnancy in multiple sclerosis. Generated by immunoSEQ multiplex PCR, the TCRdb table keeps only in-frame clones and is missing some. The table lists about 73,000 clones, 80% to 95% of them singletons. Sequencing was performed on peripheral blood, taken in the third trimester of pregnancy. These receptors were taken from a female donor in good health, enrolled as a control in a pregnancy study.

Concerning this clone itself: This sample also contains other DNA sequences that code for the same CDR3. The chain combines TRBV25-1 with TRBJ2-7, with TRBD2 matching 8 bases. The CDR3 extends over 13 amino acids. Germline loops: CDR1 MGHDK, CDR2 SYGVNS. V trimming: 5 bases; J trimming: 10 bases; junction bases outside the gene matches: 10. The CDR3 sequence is CASSPSLAGKQYF. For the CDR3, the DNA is TGTGCCAGCAGTCCCTCTTTAGCGGGAAAACAGTACTTC.

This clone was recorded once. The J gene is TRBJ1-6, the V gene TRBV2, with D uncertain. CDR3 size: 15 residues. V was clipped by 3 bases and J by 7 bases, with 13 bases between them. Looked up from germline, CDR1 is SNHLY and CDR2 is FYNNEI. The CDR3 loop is CASSEAHYGNSPLHF. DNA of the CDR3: TGTGCCAGCAGTGAGGCTCACTACGGGAATTCACCCCTCCACTTT.

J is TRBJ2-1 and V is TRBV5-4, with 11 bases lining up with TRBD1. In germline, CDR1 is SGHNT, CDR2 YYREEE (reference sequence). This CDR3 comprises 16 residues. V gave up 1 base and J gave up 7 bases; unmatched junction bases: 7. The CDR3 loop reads CASSLTGQGAGNEQFF. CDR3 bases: TGTGCCAGCAGCTTGACCGGACAGGGGGCTGGGAATGAGCAGTTCTTC. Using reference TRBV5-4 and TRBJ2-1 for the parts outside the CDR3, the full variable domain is ETGVTQSPTHLIKTRGQQVTLRCSSQSGHNTVSWYQQALGQGPQFIFQYYREEENGRGNFPPRFSGLQFPNYSSELNVNALELDDSALYLCASSLTGQGAGNEQFFGPGTRLTVL.

CDR3 residues: CASSYSSGRDTGELFF. CDR3 DNA: TGTGCCAGCAGTTACTCTAGCGGGAGAGACACCGGGGAGCTGTTTTTT. This rearrangement joins TRBV6-5 to TRBJ2-2, with 9 nucleotides matching TRBD2. The V and J ends lost 0 bases and 3 bases, in that order; junction bases with no gene match: 2. Germline V CDR1 and CDR2: MNHEY, SVGAGI. The CDR3 has 16 residues.

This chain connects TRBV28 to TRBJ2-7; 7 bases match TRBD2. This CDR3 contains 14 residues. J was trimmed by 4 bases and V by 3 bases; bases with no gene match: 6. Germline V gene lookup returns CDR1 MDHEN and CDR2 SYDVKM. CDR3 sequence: CASSLAGDGYEQYF. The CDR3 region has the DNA TGTGCCAGCAGTTTGGCGGGGGATGGGTACGAGCAGTACTTC.

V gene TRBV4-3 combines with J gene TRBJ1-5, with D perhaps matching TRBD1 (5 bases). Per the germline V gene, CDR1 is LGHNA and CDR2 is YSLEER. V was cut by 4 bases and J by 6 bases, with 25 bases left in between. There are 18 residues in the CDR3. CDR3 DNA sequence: TGCGCCAGCAGCCTAAGAAAACGCCCGGGACTTTGCGCTCAGCCCCAGCATTTT. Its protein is CASSLRKRPGLCAQPQHF.

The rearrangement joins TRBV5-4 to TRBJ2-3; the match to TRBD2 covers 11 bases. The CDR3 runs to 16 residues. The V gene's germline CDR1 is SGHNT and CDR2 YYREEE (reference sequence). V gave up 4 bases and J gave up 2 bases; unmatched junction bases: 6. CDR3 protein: CASSARLAGITDTQYF. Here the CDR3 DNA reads TGTGCCAGCAGCGCAAGACTAGCGGGGATCACAGATACGCAGTATTTT. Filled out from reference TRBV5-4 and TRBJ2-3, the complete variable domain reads ETGVTQSPTHLIKTRGQQVTLRCSSQSGHNTVSWYQQALGQGPQFIFQYYREEENGRGNFPPRFSGLQFPNYSSELNVNALELDDSALYLCASSARLAGITDTQYFGPGTRLTVL.

This CDR3 is CASSLYPGRISNQPQHF. CDR3 DNA sequence: TGTGCCAGCAGTTTATATCCGGGAAGGATTAGCAATCAGCCCCAGCATTTT. This sequence joins TRBV27 and TRBJ1-5; D call uncertain. The CDR3 has 17 residues. Trimming shortened V by 1 base and J by 0 bases, and 13 bases separated the two germline ends. CDR1 is MNHEY, CDR2 SMNVEV, per germline (reference sequence).

CDR3 sequence: CASSLVGLAGGEQFF. CDR3 in DNA: TGTGCCAGCAGCTTAGTGGGACTAGCGGGAGGTGAGCAGTTCTTC. The rearrangement links TRBV7-9 to TRBJ2-1, with 15 bases identical to TRBD2. V lost 1 base and J lost 9; bases outside the gene matches: 1. This CDR3 region has 15 residues. Germline CDR1 SEHNR, CDR2 FQNEAQ (reference sequence).

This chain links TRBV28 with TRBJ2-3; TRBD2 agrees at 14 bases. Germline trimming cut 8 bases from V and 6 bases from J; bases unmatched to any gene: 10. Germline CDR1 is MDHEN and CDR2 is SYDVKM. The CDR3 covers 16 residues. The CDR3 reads CASQVVTSGGADTQYF. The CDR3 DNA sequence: TGTGCCAGCCAAGTTGTGACTAGCGGGGGGGCGGATACGCAGTATTTT.

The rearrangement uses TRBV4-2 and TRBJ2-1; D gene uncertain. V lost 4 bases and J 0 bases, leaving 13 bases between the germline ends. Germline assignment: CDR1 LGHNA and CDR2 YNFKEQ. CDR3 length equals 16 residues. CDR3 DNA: TGTGCCAGCAGCCCGGAGTCGGTGAGCTCCTACAATGAGCAGTTCTTC. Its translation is CASSPESVSSYNEQFF.

In nucleotides, the CDR3 is TGTGCCAGCAGCGGCCCAGGAACTGCGACTGAAGCTTTCTTT. Its protein is CASSGPGTATEAFF. J is TRBJ1-1 and V is TRBV5-4; D ambiguous. The CDR3 loop spans 14 amino acids. Germline CDR1 and CDR2: SGHNT and YYREEE (reference sequence). V lost 4 bases and J lost 5, with 15 bases in between.

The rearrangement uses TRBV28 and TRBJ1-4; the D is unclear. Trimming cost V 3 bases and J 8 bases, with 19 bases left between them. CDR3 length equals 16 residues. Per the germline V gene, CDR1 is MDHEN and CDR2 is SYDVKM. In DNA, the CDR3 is TGTGCCAGCAGTTTCGGGTTTGGAAAGTTAGGCGAAAAACTGTTTTTT. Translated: CASSFGFGKLGEKLFF.

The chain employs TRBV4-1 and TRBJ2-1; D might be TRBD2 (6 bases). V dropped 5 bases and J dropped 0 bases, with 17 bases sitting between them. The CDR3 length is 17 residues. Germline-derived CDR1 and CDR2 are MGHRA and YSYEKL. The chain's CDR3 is CASSAMPGTSSYNEQFF. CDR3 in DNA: TGCGCCAGCAGCGCCATGCCGGGGACTTCCTCCTACAATGAGCAGTTCTTC.

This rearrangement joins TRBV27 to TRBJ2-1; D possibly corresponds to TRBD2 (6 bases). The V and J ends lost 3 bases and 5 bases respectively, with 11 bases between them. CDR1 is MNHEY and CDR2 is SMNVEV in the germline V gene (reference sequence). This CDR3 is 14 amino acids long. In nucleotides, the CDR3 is TGTGCCAGCAGTTTCGCGGGGTGGAACAATGAGCAGTTCTTC. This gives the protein CASSFAGWNNEQFF.

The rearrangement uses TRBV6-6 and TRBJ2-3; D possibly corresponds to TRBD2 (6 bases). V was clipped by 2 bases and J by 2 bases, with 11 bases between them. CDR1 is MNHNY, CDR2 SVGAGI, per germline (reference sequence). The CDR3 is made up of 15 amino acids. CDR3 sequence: CASSYGLPYTDTQYF. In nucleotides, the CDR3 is TGTGCCAGCAGTTACGGACTACCGTACACAGATACGCAGTATTTT.

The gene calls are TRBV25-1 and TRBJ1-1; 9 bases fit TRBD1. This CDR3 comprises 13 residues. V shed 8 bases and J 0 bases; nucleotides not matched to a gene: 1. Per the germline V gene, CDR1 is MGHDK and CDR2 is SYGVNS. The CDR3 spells CASWDRVNTEAFF. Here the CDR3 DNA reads TGTGCCAGCTGGGACAGGGTGAACACTGAAGCTTTCTTT. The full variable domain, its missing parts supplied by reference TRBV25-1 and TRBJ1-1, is EADIYQTPRYLVIGTGKKITLECSQTMGHDKMYWYQQDPGMELHLIHYSYGVNSTEKGDLSSESTVSRIRTEHFPLTLESARPSHTSQYLCASWDRVNTEAFFGQGTRLTVV.

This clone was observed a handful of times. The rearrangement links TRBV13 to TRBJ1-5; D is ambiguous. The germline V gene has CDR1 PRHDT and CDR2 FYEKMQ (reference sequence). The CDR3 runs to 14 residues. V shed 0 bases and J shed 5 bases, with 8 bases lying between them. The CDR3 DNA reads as TGTGCCAGCAGCTTAGGTCGGGTTTATCAGCCCCAGCATTTT. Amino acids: CASSLGRVYQPQHF.

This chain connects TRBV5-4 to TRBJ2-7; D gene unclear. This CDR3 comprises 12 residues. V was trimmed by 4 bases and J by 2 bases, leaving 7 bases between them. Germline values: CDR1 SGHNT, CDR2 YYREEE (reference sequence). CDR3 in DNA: TGTGCCAGCAGCCTTGACACCTACGAGCAGTACTTC. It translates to CASSLDTYEQYF.

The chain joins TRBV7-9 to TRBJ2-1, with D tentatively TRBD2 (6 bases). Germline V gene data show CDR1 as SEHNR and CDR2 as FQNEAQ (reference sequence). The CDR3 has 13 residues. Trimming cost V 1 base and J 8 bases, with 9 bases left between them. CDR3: CASSLDGSDEQFF. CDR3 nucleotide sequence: TGTGCCAGCAGCTTAGACGGGAGCGATGAGCAGTTCTTC.

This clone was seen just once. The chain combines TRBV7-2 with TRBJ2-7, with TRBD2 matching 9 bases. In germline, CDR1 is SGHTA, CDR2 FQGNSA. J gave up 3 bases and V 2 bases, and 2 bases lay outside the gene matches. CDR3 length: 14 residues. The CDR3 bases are TGTGCCAGCAGCTTACCTAGCGGGGACTACGAGCAGTACTTC. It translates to CASSLPSGDYEQYF.